The rows below give T cell receptor beta chains drawn from one sample of a study of cytomegalovirus exposure and HLA in healthy donors. Clones were sequenced by immunoSEQ multiplex PCR, and TCRdb holds only the in-frame ones, with some missing. The sample yields around 100,000 clones, roughly 68% seen once. The material sequenced was PBMCs. The source of these receptors is a man aged 25 to 45 in good health and CMV-seropositive. Each CDR3 is given with its conserved first and last residue. A D gene is named only where the DNA matches it firmly. For some rows the clone size is stated as once, few or many, or as a class when expanded; others skip it.

TRBV7-3	NA	TRBJ2-3	NA	CASSDGRGGSTDTQYF	TGTGCCAGCAGCGACGGGAGAGGGGGCAGCACAGATACGCAGTATTTT
TRBV9	NA	TRBJ1-3	NA	CASSGGEVPGFSGNTIYF	TGTGCCAGCAGCGGAGGGGAGGTTCCGGGTTTTTCTGGAAACACCATATATTTT
TRBV18	NA	TRBJ2-7	NA	CASSLGSGTGTYEQYF	TGTGCCAGCTCACTCGGTAGCGGGACAGGGACATACGAGCAGTACTTC
TRBV14	NA	TRBJ2-7	NA	CASSLLGRNEQYF	TGTGCCAGCAGCCTGTTAGGCAGGAATGAGCAGTACTTC
TRBV5-4	NA	TRBJ2-7	TRBD2	CASSFEVGLAGGAEQYF	TGTGCCAGCAGCTTTGAGGTGGGGCTAGCGGGGGGGGCCGAGCAGTACTTC
TRBV30	NA	TRBJ1-3	NA	CAWTMGRQARNTIYF	TGTGCCTGGACAATGGGGCGACAGGCAAGAAACACCATATATTTT
TRBV5-1	NA	TRBJ1-4	NA	CASSITGIGEKLFF	TGCGCCAGCAGCATCACAGGGATAGGAGAAAAACTGTTTTTT
TRBV19	NA	TRBJ2-5	NA	CASSPSSAAGETQYF	TGTGCCAGTAGTCCTTCATCAGCGGCAGGCGAGACCCAGTACTTC
TRBV7-2	NA	TRBJ1-5	TRBD1	CASSLPRGRVYSNQPQHF	TGTGCCAGCAGCTTACCCAGGGGGCGCGTATATAGCAATCAGCCCCAGCATTTT
TRBV27	NA	TRBJ2-7	TRBD1	CASSTPGQGAYEQYF	TGTGCCAGCAGTACCCCGGGACAGGGGGCCTACGAGCAGTACTTC
TRBV27	NA	TRBJ2-7	TRBD1	CASSPRTGGYEQYF	TGTGCCAGCAGTCCCCGGACAGGGGGCTACGAGCAGTACTTC
TRBV7-2	NA	TRBJ2-1	TRBD2	CASSLVAGGSHNEQFF	TGTGCCAGCAGCTTAGTGGCCGGGGGGTCCCACAATGAGCAGTTCTTC
TRBV9	few	TRBJ1-1	NA	CASSASGVTEAFF	TGTGCCAGCAGCGCGTCAGGGGTCACTGAAGCTTTCTTT
TRBV6-1	few	TRBJ1-1	NA	CASFPFRGNTEAFF	TGTGCCAGTTTTCCCTTTAGGGGGAACACTGAAGCTTTCTTT
TRBV5-6	NA	TRBJ2-6	TRBD1	CASSLVLGQAFSGANVLTF	TGTGCCAGCAGCTTGGTCCTGGGACAGGCGTTTTCTGGGGCCAACGTCCTGACTTTC
TRBV30	NA	TRBJ1-2	NA	CAWEPGRPESTF	TGTGCCTGGGAACCGGGTCGACCGGAGAGCACCTTC
TRBV11-2	NA	TRBJ2-7	NA	CASSFGIPPYEQYF	TGTGCCAGCAGCTTCGGGATACCCCCTTACGAGCAGTACTTC
TRBV28	NA	TRBJ1-2	TRBD1	CASSTIKDRDLGYGYTF	TGTGCCAGCAGTACGATTAAGGACAGGGACTTAGGATATGGCTACACCTTC
TRBV29-1	few	TRBJ2-1	TRBD1	CSVEDRGTGTYNEQFF	TGCAGCGTTGAAGATCGTGGGACAGGGACGTACAATGAGCAGTTCTTC
TRBV13	few	TRBJ2-3	NA	CASGYLVGPTDTQYF	TGTGCCAGCGGATACTTAGTGGGCCCCACAGATACGCAGTATTTT
TRBV5-1	NA	TRBJ2-2	NA	CASSDSLAGQRWTGELFF	TGCGCCAGCAGCGACAGCCTGGCAGGGCAACGGTGGACCGGGGAGCTGTTTTTT
TRBV11-1	NA	TRBJ2-3	NA	CASSRGGGGVTDTQYF	TGTGCCAGCAGCCGAGGAGGAGGGGGCGTCACAGATACGCAGTATTTT
TRBV7-9	few	TRBJ2-1	NA	CASSLPGRGHNEQFF	TGTGCCAGCAGCTTACCGGGCAGGGGCCACAATGAGCAGTTCTTC
TRBV10-3	NA	TRBJ1-1	NA	CAIRRQMNTEAFF	TGTGCCATCCGTCGACAGATGAACACTGAAGCTTTCTTT
TRBV9	once	TRBJ1-1	TRBD1	CASSATTDRGASAFF	TGTGCCAGCAGCGCAACCACCGACAGGGGCGCCTCGGCTTTCTTT
TRBV5-1	NA	TRBJ2-2	TRBD1	CASSSQGAGTGELFF	TGCGCCAGCAGCTCCCAGGGGGCGGGCACCGGGGAGCTGTTTTTT
TRBV15	NA	TRBJ1-5	NA	CATSRVVASNQPQHF	TGTGCCACCAGCAGAGTGGTGGCTAGCAATCAGCCCCAGCATTTT
TRBV10-3	NA	TRBJ2-3	NA	CATGRIAGPTDTQYF	TGTGCCACCGGGCGGATCGCAGGGCCCACAGATACGCAGTATTTT
TRBV19	once	TRBJ2-2	TRBD1	CASSIRTGETGELFF	TGTGCCAGTAGTATAAGGACAGGGGAGACGGGGGAGCTGTTTTTT
TRBV4-3	NA	TRBJ2-3	NA	CASSLPGARDTQYF	TGCGCCAGCAGCCTCCCAGGGGCGAGAGATACGCAGTATTTT
TRBV11-2	few	TRBJ1-3	TRBD1	CASGKTGLSGNTIYF	TGTGCCAGCGGGAAGACAGGGCTCTCTGGAAACACCATATATTTT
TRBV19	NA	TRBJ2-2	TRBD2	CASSITSGGFTGELFF	TGTGCCAGTAGTATAACTAGCGGGGGCTTCACCGGGGAGCTGTTTTTT
TRBV19	NA	TRBJ2-2	NA	CASKVRQGRGDTGELFF	TGTGCCAGTAAAGTTCGTCAGGGGAGAGGGGACACCGGGGAGCTGTTTTTT
TRBV28	few	TRBJ1-1	TRBD1	CASSSPGQGSPKTFF	TGTGCCAGCAGTTCTCCGGGACAGGGAAGCCCCAAAACTTTCTTT
TRBV19	once	TRBJ1-5	NA	CASTIHSNQPQHF	TGTGCCAGTACTATTCATAGCAATCAGCCCCAGCATTTT
TRBV7-2	few	TRBJ1-2	TRBD1	CASSSAGTGVGYTF	TGTGCCAGCAGCTCCGCCGGGACAGGGGTTGGCTACACCTTC
TRBV5-4	few	TRBJ2-1	TRBD2	CASSLGSSGARNEQFF	TGTGCCAGCAGCTTGGGTTCTAGCGGGGCTCGCAATGAACAGTTCTTC
TRBV4-1	NA	TRBJ2-7	TRBD2	CASSRSTGTTYEQYF	TGCGCCAGCAGCCGTTCAACCGGGACTACCTACGAGCAGTACTTC
TRBV5-1	NA	TRBJ2-2	TRBD2	CASSLGPSGSDGGELFF	TGCGCCAGCAGCTTGGGTCCTAGCGGGAGTGACGGCGGGGAGCTGTTTTTT
TRBV7-3	NA	TRBJ2-2	TRBD2	CASSRRTSGSNTGELFF	TGTGCCAGCAGCCGGAGGACTAGCGGCTCGAACACCGGGGAGCTGTTTTTT
TRBV4-2	NA	TRBJ2-5	TRBD1	CASSSRQGKETQYF	TGTGCCAGCAGCTCCCGACAGGGGAAGGAGACCCAGTACTTC
TRBV19	NA	TRBJ2-1	TRBD1	CASSQGGSYNEQFF	TGTGCCAGTTCACAGGGGGGCTCCTACAATGAGCAGTTCTTC
TRBV7-9	NA	TRBJ1-1	NA	CASSSRENTEAFF	TGTGCCAGCAGCTCCAGGGAGAACACTGAAGCTTTCTTT
TRBV4-3	few	TRBJ2-3	TRBD2	CASSQSSGGSTDTQYF	TGCGCCAGCAGCCAAAGTAGCGGGGGAAGCACAGATACGCAGTATTTT
TRBV19	NA	TRBJ2-1	NA	CASGSSSYNEQFF	TGTGCCAGTGGTTCTAGCTCCTACAATGAGCAGTTCTTC
TRBV9	few	TRBJ1-2	NA	CASSRSRGNYGYTF	TGTGCCAGCAGTCGCTCACGAGGGAACTATGGCTACACCTTC